These 3 T cell receptor beta chains were sequenced from one sample in a study of cytomegalovirus exposure and HLA in healthy donors (TCRdb year 2017). The library was obtained by the immunoSEQ multiplex PCR assay. The multiplex PCR relied on a mix of 60 forward primers for TCR Vbeta segments and 13 reverse primers for TCR Jbeta segments. In TCRdb, the immuneACCESS table is reduced to in-frame sequences with V and J assigned. These tables do not hold every clone; where another copy was compared, an unresolved V gene accounts for under half, and the others remain unexplained. This sample comprises around 150,000 clones, more than 75% of them detected only once. Over 2% of the sample lies in the top ten. The sequenced material came from PBMCs. The source is a man aged 25 to 40 in good health and CMV-seronegative.

The rearrangement joins TRBV7-2 to TRBJ2-7; 11 nucleotides match TRBD1. This CDR3 spans 16 amino acids. Germline-derived CDR1 and CDR2 are SGHTA and FQGNSA. The junction had 10 bases not matched to a gene; V was cut back by 6 bases and J by 3 bases. Here the CDR3 DNA reads TGTGCCAGCAGTTTCGGACAGGGGGCTGTTATCTACGAGCAGTACTTC. It specifies CASSFGQGAVIYEQYF.

The chain employs TRBV9 and TRBJ2-7, with D perhaps matching TRBD2 (5 bases). The V end lost 3 bases, the J end lost 5 bases, and 18 bases lay between the germline ends. CDR1 SGDLS and CDR2 YYNGEE come from the germline V gene. The CDR3 covers 15 residues. The CDR3 protein is CASSAGPPAGHEQYF. DNA for the CDR3: TGTGCCAGCAGCGCCGGGCCCCCGGCGGGTCACGAGCAGTACTTC. Filled out from reference TRBV9 and TRBJ2-7, the complete variable domain reads DSGVTQTPKHLITATGQRVTLRCSPRSGDLSVYWYQQSLDQGLQFLIQYYNGEERAKGNILERFSAQQFPDLHSELNLSSLELGDSALYFCASSAGPPAGHEQYFGPGTRLTVT.

A few counts support this clone. The chain has TRBV5-1 and TRBJ1-2, with 8 bases fitting TRBD1. Per the germline V gene, CDR1 is SGHRS and CDR2 is YFSETQ. The CDR3 is made up of 14 amino acids. The trim removed 0 bases at V and 4 bases at J, leaving 2 bases unmatched. The CDR3 here is CASSLGTGTYGYTF. In DNA form, the CDR3 reads TGCGCCAGCAGCTTGGGGACAGGGACCTATGGCTACACCTTC.